Listed below are T cell receptor beta chains from one sample, sequenced in a study of cytomegalovirus exposure and HLA in healthy donors. TCRdb's copy holds only in-frame clones and misses some; the assay was immunoSEQ multiplex PCR. The table lists 85,000 to 130,000 clones, 75% to 85% of them singletons. The sample comprised PBMCs. These receptors originate from a man aged 50 to 60 in good health and CMV-seronegative. Both conserved end residues are trimmed from each CDR3.

v_call	j_call	cdr3_length	cdr3_aa
TRBV9	TRBJ2-2	16	ASSPPLSGTANTGELF
TRBV6-1	TRBJ1-4	12	ASSNRGGDEKLF
TRBV27	TRBJ1-5	11	ASRRDLGQPQH
TRBV6-6	TRBJ1-2	11	ASREGGDYGYT
TRBV7-9	TRBJ2-1	17	ASSRGLAGAPSSYNEQF
TRBV19	TRBJ1-1	8	SSGTRKAF
TRBV2	TRBJ2-2	13	ASKRDRVSTGELF
TRBV25-1	TRBJ1-4	13	ASSGFNAGGEKLF
TRBV10-1	TRBJ1-2	10	ATRDRSYGYT
TRBV5-5	TRBJ1-1	10	ASSLAFTEAF
TRBV5-8	TRBJ2-3	15	ASSSMTSWLGTDTQY
TRBV29-1	TRBJ1-6	11	SVGQGWDSPLH
TRBV29-1	TRBJ2-3	12	SVEGMRGTDTQY
TRBV18	TRBJ2-5	12	ASSPQHRQETQY
TRBV28	TRBJ2-5	13	ASSFSRGGKETQY
TRBV27	TRBJ1-2	12	ASSRTGSPYGYT